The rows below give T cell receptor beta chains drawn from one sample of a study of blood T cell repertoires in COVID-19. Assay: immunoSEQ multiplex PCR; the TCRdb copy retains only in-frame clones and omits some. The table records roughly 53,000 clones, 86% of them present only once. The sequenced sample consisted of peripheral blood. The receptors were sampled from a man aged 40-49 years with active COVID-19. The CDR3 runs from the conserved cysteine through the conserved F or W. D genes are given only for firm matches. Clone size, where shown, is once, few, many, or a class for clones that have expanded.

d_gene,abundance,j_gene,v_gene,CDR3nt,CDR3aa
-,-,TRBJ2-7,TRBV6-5,TGTGCCAGCAGTTTTGGGGGGTCCTACGAGCAGTACTTC,CASSFGGSYEQYF
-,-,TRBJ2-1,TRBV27,TGTGCCAGCAGTTTTGGGCGGGGTTACAATGAGCAGTTCTTC,CASSFGRGYNEQFF
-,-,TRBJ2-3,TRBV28,TGTGCCAGCAGTTTTCTTTTCGCAGGGGGCACAGATACGCAGTATTTT,CASSFLFAGGTDTQYF
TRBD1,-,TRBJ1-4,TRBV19,TGTGCCAGTAGTATTCTTCGACAGGGGGGCGAAAAACTGTTTTTT,CASSILRQGGEKLFF
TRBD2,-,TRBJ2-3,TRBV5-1,TGCGCCAGCAGCCTCAAGCGGGAGGTCGGAGATACGCAGTATTTT,CASSLKREVGDTQYF
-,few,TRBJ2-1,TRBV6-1,TGTGCCAGCAGTGAGGGAAGTAGCGCGAAGCAGTTCTTC,CASSEGSSAKQFF
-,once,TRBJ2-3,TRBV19,TGTGCCAGTACCCCGGTGGGGCAGCTAGGCACAGATACGCAGTATTTT,CASTPVGQLGTDTQYF
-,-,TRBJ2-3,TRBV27,TGTGCCAGCAGTAACCGCCCGGGAGATACGCAGTATTTT,CASSNRPGDTQYF
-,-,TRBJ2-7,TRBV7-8,TGTGCCAGCAGCCAGCGCTACGAGCAGTACTTC,CASSQRYEQYF
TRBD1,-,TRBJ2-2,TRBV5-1,TGCGCCAGCAGCTTGGCCACAGGGGGCTTCGGCGGGGAGCTGTTTTTT,CASSLATGGFGGELFF
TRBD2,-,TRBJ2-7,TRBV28,TGTGCCAGCAGTGGCGGGACTAGTCGAGACGAGCAGTACTTC,CASSGGTSRDEQYF
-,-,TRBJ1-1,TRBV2,TGTGCCAGCAGTGAGGCCTCTGTCACTGAAGCTTTCTTT,CASSEASVTEAFF
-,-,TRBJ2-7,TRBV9,TGTGCCAGCAGCCCGGAAAGAGTAGGGGTAGACGAGCAGTACTTC,CASSPERVGVDEQYF
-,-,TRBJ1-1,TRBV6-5,TGTGCCAGCAGGGGCGACAAGAATGAAGCTTTCTTT,CASRGDKNEAFF
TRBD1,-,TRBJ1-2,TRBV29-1,TGCAGCGTAAAAGGGGGCGCGAACTATGGCTACACCTTC,CSVKGGANYGYTF
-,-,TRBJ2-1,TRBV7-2,TGTGCCAGCAGCTCACTATTCCGGGGGGAGCAGTTCTTC,CASSSLFRGEQFF
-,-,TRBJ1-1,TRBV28,TGTGCCAGCAGTGGAGGGGGGGGCACTGAAGCTTTCTTT,CASSGGGGTEAFF
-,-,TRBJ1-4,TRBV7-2,TGTGCCAGCAGCCAGAAGGGGGATAATGAAAAACTGTTTTTT,CASSQKGDNEKLFF
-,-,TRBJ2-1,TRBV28,TGTGCCAGCAGCACAGGTGGGCCCTGGGGGCTGTTCTTC,CASSTGGPWGLFF
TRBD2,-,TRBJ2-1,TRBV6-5,TGTGCCAGCAGCAGACCGGGACTAGCTGAGCAGTTCTTC,CASSRPGLAEQFF
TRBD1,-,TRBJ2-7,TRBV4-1,TGCGCCAGCAGCCAGATGACAGGGTCCTACGAGCAGTACTTC,CASSQMTGSYEQYF
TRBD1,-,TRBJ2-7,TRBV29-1,TGCAGCGTGGCTCAACTTTACGGACAGGGGGACGAGCAGTACTTC,CSVAQLYGQGDEQYF
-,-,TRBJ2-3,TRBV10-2,TGCGCCAGCCTCCTGGGGGACATTTCCACAGATACGCAGTATTTT,CASLLGDISTDTQYF
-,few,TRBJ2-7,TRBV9,TGTGCCAGCAGCGCGCAGGGATCTGGCTCCTACGAGCAGTACTTC,CASSAQGSGSYEQYF
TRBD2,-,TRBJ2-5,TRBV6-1,TGTGCCAGCAGTGAAAGTGACATAGCGGGGGTGGAAGAGACCCAGTACTTC,CASSESDIAGVEETQYF
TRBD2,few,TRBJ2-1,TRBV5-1,TGCGCCAGCAGCATACTAGCGGGAGGGACTTACAATGAGCAGTTCTTC,CASSILAGGTYNEQFF
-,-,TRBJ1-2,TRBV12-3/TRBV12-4,TGTGCCAGCAGTTTAGGAGATCGGGGCTACACCTTC,CASSLGDRGYTF
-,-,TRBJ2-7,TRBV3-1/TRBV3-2,TGTGCCAGCAGCCAAGTCGGCGAGCAGTACTTC,CASSQVGEQYF
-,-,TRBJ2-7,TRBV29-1,TGCAGCGCTGGGGACTTATCCTCCTACGAGCAGTACTTC,CSAGDLSSYEQYF
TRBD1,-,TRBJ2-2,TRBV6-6,TGTGCCAGCGGGGGACAGGGGATCTCCGGGGAGCTGTTTTTT,CASGGQGISGELFF
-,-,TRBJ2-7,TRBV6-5,TGTGCCAGCAGTTACTCGTCACAGCCCTCCTACGAGCAGTACTTC,CASSYSSQPSYEQYF
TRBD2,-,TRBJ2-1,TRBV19,TGTGCCAGTGGGGTGCGGGGGGCCCAGTACAATGAGCAGTTCTTC,CASGVRGAQYNEQFF
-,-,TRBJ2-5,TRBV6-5,TGTGCCTCCATTAAGGGGTGGGCCGAAGAGACCCAGTACTTC,CASIKGWAEETQYF
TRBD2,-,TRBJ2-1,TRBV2,TGTGCCAGCAACGGACTAGGCCCGGCGACCGAGCAGTTCTTC,CASNGLGPATEQFF
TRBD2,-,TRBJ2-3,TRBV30,TGTGCCTGGTCCCCCGGGACTAGCGTGTCAGATACGCAGTATTTT,CAWSPGTSVSDTQYF
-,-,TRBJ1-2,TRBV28,TGTGCCAGCAGTCTCACCTCACCCGGGGGCTACACCTTC,CASSLTSPGGYTF
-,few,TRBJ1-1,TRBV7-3,TGTGCCAGCAGCTTAGACTTTGAGAACACTGAAGCTTTCTTT,CASSLDFENTEAFF
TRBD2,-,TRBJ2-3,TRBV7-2,TGTGCCAGCAGCTTAGCGGCGGGGGGCACAGATACGCAGTATTTT,CASSLAAGGTDTQYF
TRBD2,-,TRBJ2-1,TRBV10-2,TGCGCCAGCAGTGAGTCGCCCAGCGGGGTATACAATGAGCAGTTCTTC,CASSESPSGVYNEQFF
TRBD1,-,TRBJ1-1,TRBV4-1,TGCGCCAGCAGCCAAATAACAGGGGGCACTGAAGCTTTCTTT,CASSQITGGTEAFF
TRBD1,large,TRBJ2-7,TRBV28,TGTGCCACACATCAGGGGGGACAGGAGATGTACGAGCAGTACTTC,CATHQGGQEMYEQYF
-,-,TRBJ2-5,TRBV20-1,TGCAGTGCACAGCTTGAAGAGACCCAGTACTTC,CSAQLEETQYF
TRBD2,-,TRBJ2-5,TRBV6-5,TGTGCCAGCACCCCAGCGGGAGGGGGTGAGACCCAGTACTTC,CASTPAGGGETQYF